This T cell receptor beta chain was found in a study of blood T cell repertoires in COVID-19. Overall study: Italy, Spain and the United States were the sources of the convalescent and acute COVID-19 samples. The cDNA or gDNA used as material had been derived from T cells, B-cell-depleted T cells, or PBMCs.

There are 15 residues in the CDR3. Germline-derived CDR1 and CDR2 are LGHDT and YNNKEL (reference sequence). The V and J ends lost 1 base and 4 bases, in that order; junction bases with no gene match: 5. Per the original methods: Reference gene primers were amplified, and this amplification served to estimate nucleated cell counts. This table comes from immunoSEQ multiplex PCR, and its TCRdb copy is limited to in-frame clones, with some not included. V, J and clone size are taken as reported in that table, and D and trimming were inferred from the DNA itself. The sample holds around 55,000 clones; 75% to 85% are singletons and the top ten take 12%. The sample holds one count of this clone.

This sequence originates from a human donor in a cohort sampled during active COVID-19. The specimen was peripheral blood. The gene calls are TRBV3-1 (or the pseudogene TRBV3-2) and TRBJ1-2; 8 bases align to TRBD1. The CDR3 DNA reads TGTGCCAGCAGCCAAGTTTTCACAGGGGGCTATGGCTACACCTTC. This encodes CASSQVFTGGYGYTF.